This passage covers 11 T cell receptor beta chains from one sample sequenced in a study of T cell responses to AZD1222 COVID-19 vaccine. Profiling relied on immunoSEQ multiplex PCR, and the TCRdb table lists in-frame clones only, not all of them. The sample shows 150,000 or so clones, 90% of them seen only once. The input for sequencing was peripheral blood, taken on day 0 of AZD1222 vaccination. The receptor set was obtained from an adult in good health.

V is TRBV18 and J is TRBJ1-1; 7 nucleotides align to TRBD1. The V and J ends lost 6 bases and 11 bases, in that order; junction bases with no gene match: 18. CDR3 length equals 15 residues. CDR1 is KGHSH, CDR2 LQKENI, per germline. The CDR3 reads CASSLTPKDRLGAFF. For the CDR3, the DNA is TGTGCCAGCTCCCTGACACCTAAGGACAGGCTCGGGGCTTTCTTT.

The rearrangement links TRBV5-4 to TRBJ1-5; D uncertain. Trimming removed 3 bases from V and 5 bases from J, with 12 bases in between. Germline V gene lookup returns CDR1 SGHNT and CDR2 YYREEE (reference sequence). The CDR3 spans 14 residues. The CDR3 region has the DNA TGTGCCAGCAGCTCAAATCTGGGCGATCAGCCCCAGCATTTT. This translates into CASSSNLGDQPQHF.

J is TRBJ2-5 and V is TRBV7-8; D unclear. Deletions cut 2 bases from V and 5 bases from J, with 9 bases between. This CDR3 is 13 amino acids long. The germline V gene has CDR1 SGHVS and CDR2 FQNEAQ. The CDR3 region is CASSLLLGETQYF. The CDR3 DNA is TGTGCCAGCAGCTTATTACTTGGCGAGACCCAGTACTTC.

CDR3 nucleotides: TGTGCCAGCAGCTTAGACCCCCAGCGAGGCTACACCTTC. Encoded protein: CASSLDPQRGYTF. The chain has TRBV7-9 and TRBJ1-2; D ambiguous. Germline CDR1 and CDR2: SEHNR and FQNEAQ (reference sequence). The germline V and J ends were trimmed by 1 base and 8 bases, with 11 bases remaining between them. The CDR3 is 13 amino acids.

Here the CDR3 DNA reads TGTGCCAGCAGCCGCGAAGAGACCCAGTACTTC. It specifies CASSREETQYF. The chain is built from TRBV28 and TRBJ2-5; no reliable D call. V lost 6 bases to trimming and J lost 3 bases, with 5 bases between them. Germline V gene sequence: CDR1 MDHEN, CDR2 SYDVKM. The CDR3 is 11 residues long.

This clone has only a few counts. Here the CDR3 reads CASSQDGRGLVQYF. In DNA, the CDR3 is TGCGCCAGCAGCCAAGATGGGCGAGGGCTCGTTCAGTACTTC. V usage is TRBV4-3 and J usage is TRBJ2-4, with a weak D call TRBD2 (5 bases). The CDR3 is 14 residues long. The V gene lost 0 bases and the J gene lost 11 bases, with 14 bases spanning the gap. The germline V gene encodes CDR1 LGHNA and CDR2 YSLEER.

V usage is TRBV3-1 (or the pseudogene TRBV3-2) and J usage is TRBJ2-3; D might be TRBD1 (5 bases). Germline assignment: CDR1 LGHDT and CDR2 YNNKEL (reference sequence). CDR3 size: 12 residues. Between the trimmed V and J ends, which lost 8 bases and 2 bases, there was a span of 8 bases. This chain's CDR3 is CASLTVTDTQYF. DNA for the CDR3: TGTGCCAGCTTGACAGTCACAGATACGCAGTATTTT.

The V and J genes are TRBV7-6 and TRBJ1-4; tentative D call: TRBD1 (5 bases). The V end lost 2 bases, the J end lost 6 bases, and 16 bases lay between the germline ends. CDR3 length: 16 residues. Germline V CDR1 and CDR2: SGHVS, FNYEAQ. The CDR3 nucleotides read TGTGCCAGCAGCTTATCAAGTGGGGACGGGGATGAAAAACTGTTTTTT. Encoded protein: CASSLSSGDGDEKLFF.

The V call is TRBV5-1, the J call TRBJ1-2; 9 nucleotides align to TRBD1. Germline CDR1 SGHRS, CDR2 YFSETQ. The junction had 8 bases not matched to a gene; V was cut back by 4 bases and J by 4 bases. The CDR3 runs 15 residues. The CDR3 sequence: CASSPGQGHFYGYTF. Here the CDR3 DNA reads TGCGCCAGCAGCCCCGGACAGGGGCACTTCTATGGCTACACCTTC.

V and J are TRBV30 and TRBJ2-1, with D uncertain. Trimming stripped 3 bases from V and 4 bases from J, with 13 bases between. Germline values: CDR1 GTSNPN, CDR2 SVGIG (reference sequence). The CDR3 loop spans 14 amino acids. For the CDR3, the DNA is TGTGCCTGGAGCGGATTAGAAGGGTACAATGAGCAGTTCTTC. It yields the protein CAWSGLEGYNEQFF.

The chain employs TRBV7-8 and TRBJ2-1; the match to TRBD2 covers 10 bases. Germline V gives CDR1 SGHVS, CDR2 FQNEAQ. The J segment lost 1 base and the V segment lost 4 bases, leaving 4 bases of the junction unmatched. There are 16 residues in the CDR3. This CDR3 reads CASSSLAGVSYNEQFF. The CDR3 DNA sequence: TGTGCCAGCAGCTCCCTAGCGGGGGTTTCCTACAATGAGCAGTTCTTC.